The T cell receptor (beta chain) under discussion was sequenced for a study of cytomegalovirus exposure and HLA in healthy donors. A multiplex PCR was run with 60 Vbeta primers and 13 Jbeta primers. Profiling relied on immunoSEQ multiplex PCR, and the TCRdb table lists in-frame clones only, not all of them. The sample holds around 130,000 clones. CDR1 and CDR2 from the germline V gene are KGHSH and LQKENI. This CDR3 comprises 15 residues. Trimming stripped 3 bases from V and 0 bases from J, with 11 bases between. This chain links TRBV18 with TRBJ1-1, with D possibly TRBD1 on 5 matching bases. Input material: PBMCs. The receptor was isolated from a woman in her 40s in good health and CMV-seronegative. The CDR3 bases are TGTGCCAGCTCACCGACAGTTTACATGAACACTGAAGCTTTCTTT. Protein product: CASSPTVYMNTEAFF.